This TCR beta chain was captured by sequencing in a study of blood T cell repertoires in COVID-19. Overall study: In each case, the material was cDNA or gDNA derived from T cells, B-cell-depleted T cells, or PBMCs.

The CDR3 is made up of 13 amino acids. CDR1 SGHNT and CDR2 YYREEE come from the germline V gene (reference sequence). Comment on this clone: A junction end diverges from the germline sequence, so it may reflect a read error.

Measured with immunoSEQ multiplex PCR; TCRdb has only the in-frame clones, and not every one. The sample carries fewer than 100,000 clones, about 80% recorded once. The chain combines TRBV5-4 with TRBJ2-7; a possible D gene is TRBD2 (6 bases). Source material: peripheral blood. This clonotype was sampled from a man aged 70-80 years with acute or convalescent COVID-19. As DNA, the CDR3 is TGTGCCAGCAGCCTTGTAGGGGCCGGGGGACCAACCTTC. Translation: CASSLVGAGGPTF.